This passage covers 30 T cell receptor beta chains from one sample sequenced in a study of siplizumab effects on memory and regulatory T cells. This table comes from immunoSEQ multiplex PCR, and its TCRdb copy is limited to in-frame clones, with some not included. Of 85,000 to 130,000 clones in the sample, around 94% were seen once. Sample: Tregs sorted from blood. The source of these receptors is a human donor in good health.

This chain's CDR3 is CSVSAGLNQPQHF. CDR3 in DNA: TGCAGCGTTTCGGCAGGGTTAAATCAGCCCCAGCATTTT. The rearrangement links TRBV29-1 to TRBJ1-5; a possible D gene is TRBD1 (5 bases). The CDR3 length is 13 residues. Deletions cut 5 bases from V and 4 bases from J, with 12 bases between. Germline V gives CDR1 SQVTM, CDR2 ANQGSEA.

The V and J genes are TRBV18 and TRBJ1-5; no firm D call. The CDR3 runs 15 residues. The ends were cut back, 1 base at V and 6 bases at J, with 13 bases in the middle. Germline values: CDR1 KGHSH, CDR2 LQKENI. The CDR3 DNA reads TGTGCCAGCTCACCACTTAAAGGGTCCGGTCAGCCCCAGCATTTT. This encodes CASSPLKGSGQPQHF.

This chain connects TRBV14 to TRBJ1-1; D perhaps matches TRBD1 (6 bases). CDR3 length: 15 residues. The V end lost 6 bases, the J end lost 0 bases, and 14 bases lay between the germline ends. Germline CDR1 and CDR2: SGHDN and FVKESK. The CDR3 region is CASSTGLFMNTEAFF. Here the CDR3 DNA reads TGTGCCAGCAGTACAGGGTTATTCATGAACACTGAAGCTTTCTTT. The complete variable domain, with remaining parts taken from reference TRBV14 and TRBJ1-1, reads EAGVTQFPSHSVIEKGQTVTLRCDPISGHDNLYWYRRVMGKEIKFLLHFVKESKQDESGMPNNRFLAERTGGTYSTLKVQPAELEDSGVYFCASSTGLFMNTEAFFGQGTRLTVV.

The chain joins TRBV9 to TRBJ1-2; D uncertain. Germline assignment: CDR1 SGDLS and CDR2 YYNGEE. Trimming removed 1 base from V and 0 bases from J, with 10 bases in between. The CDR3 is 15 amino acids. CDR3 amino acids: CASSVLGGANYGYTF. As DNA, the CDR3 is TGTGCCAGCAGCGTACTAGGAGGTGCTAACTATGGCTACACCTTC.

The J gene is TRBJ2-4, the V gene TRBV7-9, with D possibly called TRBD1 or TRBD2 (5 bases each). The CDR3 runs 13 residues. V was trimmed by 5 bases and J by 9 bases, leaving 14 bases between them. Germline assignment: CDR1 SEHNR and CDR2 FQNEAQ (reference sequence). As DNA, the CDR3 is TGTGCCAGCAGCCTTAGAGGGGATGGCATTCAGTACTTC. Translating it yields CASSLRGDGIQYF.

The rearrangement joins TRBV27 to TRBJ2-2; D unresolved. With 3 bases removed from V and 6 bases from J, the gap between germline ends came to 5 bases. The germline gives CDR1 MNHEY, CDR2 SMNVEV (reference sequence). The CDR3 has 12 amino acids. The CDR3, as DNA: TGTGCCAGCAGTTTTTTGTCCGGGGAGCTGTTTTTT. It codes for CASSFLSGELFF.

This clone was seen a single time. The CDR3: CASSWGTIHTGNTIYF. CDR3 nucleotides: TGTGCCAGCAGTTGGGGGACGATACATACTGGAAACACCATATATTTT. The V and J genes are TRBV6-6 and TRBJ1-3; maybe TRBD1 (5 bases). Germline V gene sequence: CDR1 MNHNY, CDR2 SVGAGI (reference sequence). Trimming shortened V by 4 bases and J by 2 bases, and 15 bases separated the two germline ends. The CDR3 runs to 16 residues.

The CDR3 here is CASSKREGPYEQFF. In DNA form, the CDR3 reads TGTGCCAGCTCAAAGCGGGAGGGCCCATATGAGCAGTTCTTC. The chain recombines TRBV18 with TRBJ2-1; 10 nucleotides match TRBD2. Germline V gene data show CDR1 as KGHSH and CDR2 as LQKENI. The CDR3 runs 14 residues. Losses at the gene ends were 5 bases for V and 8 bases for J; bases not matched to a gene: 6. Full variable domain (remainder filled in from reference TRBV18 and TRBJ2-1): NAGVMQNPRHLVRRRGQEARLRCSPMKGHSHVYWYRQLPEEGLKFMVYLQKENIIDESGMPKERFSAEFPKEGPSILRIQQVVRGDSAAYFCASSKREGPYEQFFGPGTRLTVL.

The sample holds one count of this clone. This chain connects TRBV27 to TRBJ2-1, with 8 bases fitting TRBD2. V lost 5 bases, J lost 7 bases, and 13 bases stayed unmatched. CDR3 length: 16 amino acids. Germline values: CDR1 MNHEY, CDR2 SMNVEV (reference sequence). In DNA form, the CDR3 reads TGTGCCAGCAGTCATCGAGCGGGAGCCAGTTTGAATGAGCAGTTCTTC. This sequence encodes CASSHRAGASLNEQFF.

The CDR3 is CASSYSIGGGELFF. CDR3 sequence (DNA): TGTGCCAGCAGTTACTCGATAGGAGGTGGGGAGCTGTTTTTT. The chain carries TRBV6-6 and TRBJ2-2, with D maybe TRBD2 (5 bases). V shed 0 bases and J shed 8 bases, with 10 bases lying between them. This CDR3 is 14 amino acids long. The germline V gene has CDR1 MNHNY and CDR2 SVGAGI (reference sequence).

CDR3 region: CASSAAGTGKETQYF. The DNA for the CDR3 is TGTGCCAGCAGTGCGGCCGGGACGGGCAAAGAGACCCAGTACTTC. J is TRBJ2-5 and V is TRBV25-1, with D perhaps TRBD1 or TRBD2 (5 bases each). The CDR3 is 15 residues long. CDR1 MGHDK and CDR2 SYGVNS come from the germline V gene. V was trimmed by 4 bases and J by 3 bases, leaving 15 bases between them.

V gene TRBV7-9 combines with J gene TRBJ1-4; D gene uncertain. Trimming shortened V by 4 bases and J by 5 bases, and 14 bases separated the two germline ends. CDR1 is SEHNR, CDR2 FQNEAQ, per germline (reference sequence). The CDR3 runs to 15 residues. The CDR3 nucleotides are TGTGCCAGCAGCTCCGAGGGAGGCGAGAATGAAAAACTGTTTTTT. It codes for CASSSEGGENEKLFF.

The V gene is TRBV18, the J gene TRBJ2-3; no clear D gene. This CDR3 spans 14 amino acids. The V and J ends lost 3 bases and 8 bases respectively, with 15 bases between them. In germline, CDR1 is KGHSH, CDR2 LQKENI. The CDR3 sequence: CASSPAGLTVTQYF. The CDR3, as DNA: TGTGCCAGCTCACCCGCCGGGTTAACGGTTACGCAGTATTTT.

The rearrangement joins TRBV5-1 to TRBJ2-3; weak D call: TRBD2 (5 bases). The ends were cut back, 4 bases at V and 2 bases at J, with 20 bases in the middle. The CDR3 contains 17 residues. Germline V gives CDR1 SGHRS, CDR2 YFSETQ. Written as DNA, the CDR3 is TGCGCCAGCAGCCCTACACGGTCGGGATCCTTCACAGATACGCAGTATTTT. Translation: CASSPTRSGSFTDTQYF.

The V and J genes are TRBV5-1 and TRBJ1-2, with TRBD1 identical over 7 bases. CDR1 SGHRS and CDR2 YFSETQ come from the germline V gene. The CDR3 sequence is 15 residues long. V lost 4 bases and J lost 4; bases outside the gene matches: 10. In DNA, the CDR3 is TGCGCCAGCAGCGGAGACAGGGCCCTCCCCTATGGCTACACCTTC. Its protein product is CASSGDRALPYGYTF. The full variable domain, with the rest looked up from reference TRBV5-1 and TRBJ1-2, is KAGVTQTPRYLIKTRGQQVTLSCSPISGHRSVSWYQQTPGQGLQFLFEYFSETQRNKGNFPGRFSGRQFSNSRSEMNVSTLELGDSALYLCASSGDRALPYGYTFGSGTRLTVV.

The V and J genes are TRBV10-3 and TRBJ2-3, with 7 bases fitting TRBD2. The CDR3 length is 14 residues. In germline, CDR1 is ENHRY, CDR2 SYGVKD. Trimming took 2 bases from V and 4 from J; bases not matched to a gene: 3. This CDR3 reads CAISEALAADTQYF. CDR3 nucleotides: TGTGCCATCAGTGAGGCCCTAGCGGCAGATACGCAGTATTTT.

V gene TRBV27 combines with J gene TRBJ2-1, with TRBD2 identical over 10 bases. Germline CDR1 and CDR2: MNHEY and SMNVEV (reference sequence). V was clipped by 5 bases and J by 5 bases; unmatched bases: 18. This CDR3 has 19 residues. This CDR3 is CASSRHATSGLNTHNEQFF. The CDR3 DNA reads as TGTGCCAGCAGTCGTCACGCGACTAGCGGGCTGAATACCCACAATGAGCAGTTCTTC.

This clone was observed a handful of times. The chain has TRBV19 and TRBJ1-5; no firm D call. With 10 bases removed from V and 3 bases from J, the gap between germline ends came to 13 bases. CDR1 LNHDA and CDR2 SQIVND come from the germline V gene (reference sequence). This CDR3 region has 13 residues. CDR3 nucleotide sequence: TGTGCCACCGCTGCACAAAACAATCAGCCCCAGCATTTT. It encodes CATAAQNNQPQHF.

This clone is a singleton in its sample. This sequence joins TRBV2 and TRBJ2-7; the match to TRBD2 covers 8 bases. Trimming at V came to 5 bases and at J to 4 bases, leaving 10 bases not matched to a gene. This CDR3 has 15 amino acids. CDR1 is SNHLY, CDR2 FYNNEI, per germline. CDR3 nucleotides: TGTGCCAGCAGTCGTCGGGGGGGGCTCGGGTACGAGCAGTACTTC. Amino acid sequence: CASSRRGGLGYEQYF.

The rearrangement joins TRBV4-2 to TRBJ2-7; 8 positions agree with TRBD1. This CDR3 has 14 amino acids. Trimming removed 3 bases from V and 0 bases from J; junction bases left unmatched: 1. The V gene's germline CDR1 is LGHNA and CDR2 YNFKEQ. The CDR3 coding sequence is TGTGCCAGCAGCCAGGGACAGGTCTCCTACGAGCAGTACTTC. This translates into CASSQGQVSYEQYF.

CDR3 sequence reads: CASSLVAGVGKNIQYF. For the CDR3, the DNA is TGTGCCAGCAGCTTAGTTGCAGGGGTGGGCAAAAACATTCAGTACTTC. The chain joins TRBV7-9 to TRBJ2-4; TRBD1 might be the D (6 bases). The CDR3 covers 16 residues. V lost 1 base and J lost 3, with 13 bases in between. Germline-derived CDR1 and CDR2 are SEHNR and FQNEAQ (reference sequence).

This clone was picked up one time. This chain joins TRBV6-6 and TRBJ1-4, with D possibly TRBD1 on 5 matching bases. Trimming stripped 2 bases from V and 4 bases from J, with 8 bases between. The CDR3 runs to 14 residues. In germline, CDR1 is MNHNY, CDR2 SVGAGI (reference sequence). The CDR3, as DNA: TGTGCCAGCAGTTACGACAGAAGTAATGAAAAACTGTTTTTT. Translation: CASSYDRSNEKLFF.

The genes are TRBV7-9 and TRBJ1-1, with D possibly being TRBD1 (6 bases). Germline lookup yields CDR1 SEHNR and CDR2 FQNEAQ (reference sequence). This CDR3 comprises 12 residues. CDR3 residues: CAADRMNTEAFF. CDR3 DNA: TGTGCAGCGGACAGAATGAACACTGAAGCTTTCTTT. Complete variable domain (other parts from reference TRBV7-9 and TRBJ1-1): DTGVSQNPRHKITKRGQNVTFRCDPISEHNRLYWYRQTLGQGPEFLTYFQNEAQLEKSRLLSDRFSAERPKGSFSTLEIQRTEQGDSAMYLCAADRMNTEAFFGQGTRLTVV.

The rearrangement joins TRBV20-1 to TRBJ2-7; no definite D call. This CDR3 is 11 amino acids long. Per the germline V gene, CDR1 is DFQATT and CDR2 is SNEGSKA (reference sequence). Trimming cost V 2 bases and J 4 bases, with 6 bases left between them. CDR3 sequence: CSARPVYEQYF. The CDR3, as DNA: TGCAGTGCTAGACCCGTATACGAGCAGTACTTC.

The chain has TRBV7-9 and TRBJ2-3; D unclear. Germline lookup yields CDR1 SEHNR and CDR2 FQNEAQ (reference sequence). With 1 base removed from V and 0 bases from J, the gap between germline ends came to 2 bases. This CDR3 spans 13 amino acids. CDR3 sequence (DNA): TGTGCCAGCAGCTTAGGTAGCACAGATACGCAGTATTTT. It codes for CASSLGSTDTQYF.

The chain has TRBV5-1 and TRBJ2-3, with D perhaps matching TRBD2 (6 bases). The V gene lost 1 base and the J gene lost 3 bases, with 12 bases spanning the gap. The length of the CDR3 is 15 residues. CDR1 is SGHRS and CDR2 is YFSETQ in the germline V gene. In nucleotides, the CDR3 is TGCGCCAGCAGCTTGTCCAGGAGGGGTACAGATACGCAGTATTTT. The encoded protein is CASSLSRRGTDTQYF.

The CDR3 region is CASGTHVATNEKLFF. In DNA form, the CDR3 reads TGTGCCAGCGGAACTCACGTAGCAACTAATGAAAAACTGTTTTTT. V is TRBV27 and J is TRBJ1-4, with unresolved D. Germline V lookup: CDR1 MNHEY, CDR2 SMNVEV (reference sequence). CDR3 length equals 15 residues. V lost 8 bases to trimming and J lost 0 bases, with 13 bases between them.

This rearrangement joins TRBV4-1 to TRBJ2-5, with D possibly TRBD1 on 6 matching bases. The CDR3 has 17 residues. V lost 2 bases to trimming and J lost 2 bases, with 18 bases between them. CDR1 is MGHRA and CDR2 is YSYEKL in the germline V gene. The CDR3 is CASSQRYRVRWQETQYF. As DNA, the CDR3 is TGCGCCAGCAGCCAAAGATACAGGGTTCGGTGGCAAGAGACCCAGTACTTC.

This sequence joins TRBV5-1 and TRBJ2-5; 9 nucleotides align to TRBD1. The DNA end is a closer match to TRBJ2-7, so the J assignment may be wrong. CDR3 length: 16 amino acids. Germline CDR1 and CDR2: SGHRS and YFSETQ. The CDR3 nucleotides read TGCGCCAGCAGCTTTCCGCCCCGGGGACAGGGTGGCGAGCAGTACTTC. It translates to CASSFPPRGQGGEQYF.

In DNA, the CDR3 is TGTGCCAGCAGCCAAGGGGAACATTTATCTTCCTACGAGCAGTACTTC. This translates into CASSQGEHLSSYEQYF. The chain uses TRBV4-2 and TRBJ2-7; D is unresolved. The CDR3 has 16 residues. V was shortened by 1 base and J by 1 base, with 14 bases between the two germline ends. Germline loops: CDR1 LGHNA, CDR2 YNFKEQ.